This entry lists 11 T cell receptor beta chains sequenced from one sample in a study of T cell responses to AZD1222 COVID-19 vaccine. Some clones are missing from TCRdb's copy, which holds only in-frame ones; the method was immunoSEQ multiplex PCR. The data contain tens of thousands of clones, roughly 86% of them singletons. The source was peripheral blood, collected 28 days after the second AZD1222 dose. The receptors originated from an adult who received the AZD1222 COVID-19 vaccine.

The chain carries TRBV6-5 and TRBJ2-5; the match to TRBD2 covers 10 bases. The CDR3 covers 14 residues. Germline trimming cut 6 bases from V and 5 bases from J; bases unmatched to any gene: 6. Germline V gene lookup returns CDR1 MNHEY and CDR2 SVGAGI. CDR3 region: CASSQREGGETQYF. CDR3 DNA sequence: TGTGCCAGCAGCCAGCGGGAGGGAGGGGAGACCCAGTACTTC.

This clone has a single count. V and J are TRBV18 and TRBJ2-3; 8 bases map to TRBD1. The CDR3 loop spans 15 amino acids. The V gene's germline CDR1 is KGHSH and CDR2 LQKENI. V shed 2 bases, J shed 1 base, and the junction held 2 bases outside the gene matches. The CDR3 DNA is TGTGCCAGCTCACCAAAACAGGGGGGCACAGATACGCAGTATTTT. The encoded protein is CASSPKQGGTDTQYF. Full variable domain (outside the CDR3, taken from reference TRBV18 and TRBJ2-3): NAGVMQNPRHLVRRRGQEARLRCSPMKGHSHVYWYRQLPEEGLKFMVYLQKENIIDESGMPKERFSAEFPKEGPSILRIQQVVRGDSAAYFCASSPKQGGTDTQYFGPGTRLTVL.

The chain joins TRBV7-2 to TRBJ2-5; D might be TRBD1 or TRBD2, each matching 5 bases. CDR1 is SGHTA and CDR2 is FQGNSA in the germline V gene. The CDR3 has 13 amino acids. The V and J ends lost 5 bases and 5 bases respectively, with 12 bases between them. This chain's CDR3 is CASSSQEGETQYF. In DNA form, the CDR3 reads TGTGCCAGCAGCAGCCAAGAGGGGGAGACCCAGTACTTC.

The chain has TRBV10-3 and TRBJ1-5, with D possibly TRBD1 on 6 matching bases. There are 15 residues in the CDR3. The germline V gene has CDR1 ENHRY and CDR2 SYGVKD. V lost 3 bases and J lost 6, with 15 bases in between. CDR3 region: CAISDTGIRLQPQHF. CDR3 DNA: TGTGCCATCAGTGATACAGGGATTAGGCTTCAGCCCCAGCATTTT.

The chain employs TRBV2 and TRBJ1-1, with a weak D call TRBD1 (6 bases). V lost 4 bases and J 5 bases, leaving 17 bases between the germline ends. There are 15 residues in the CDR3. Germline V gives CDR1 SNHLY, CDR2 FYNNEI. The CDR3 reads CASSAAGGRGTEAFF. The CDR3 DNA reads TGTGCCAGCAGTGCGGCGGGGGGCCGAGGAACTGAAGCTTTCTTT. Full variable domain (rest looked up from reference TRBV2 and TRBJ1-1): EPEVTQTPSHQVTQMGQEVILRCVPISNHLYFYWYRQILGQKVEFLVSFYNNEISEKSEIFDDQFSVERPDGSNFTLKIRSTKLEDSAMYFCASSAAGGRGTEAFFGQGTRLTVV.

This clone was seen once. This chain connects TRBV5-4 to TRBJ1-1, with a weak D call TRBD1 (5 bases). The CDR3 runs to 15 residues. Germline CDR1 is SGHNT and CDR2 is YYREEE (reference sequence). Trimming left V 4 bases short and J 0 bases short, with 13 bases between. In nucleotides, the CDR3 is TGTGCCAGCAGCCTAGACAGCGTATTGAACACTGAAGCTTTCTTT. Its translation is CASSLDSVLNTEAFF.

The chain is built from TRBV14 and TRBJ2-4, with D maybe TRBD1 (5 bases). CDR3 length equals 16 residues. Per the germline V gene, CDR1 is SGHDN and CDR2 is FVKESK. Trimming pared 2 bases from V and 6 bases from J, leaving 17 bases between. CDR3 bases: TGTGCCAGCAGCCAAAGCGTGGGGCCCCAAGGAAACATTCAGTACTTC. This codes for CASSQSVGPQGNIQYF. The whole variable domain, remainder taken from reference TRBV14 and TRBJ2-4, is EAGVTQFPSHSVIEKGQTVTLRCDPISGHDNLYWYRRVMGKEIKFLLHFVKESKQDESGMPNNRFLAERTGGTYSTLKVQPAELEDSGVYFCASSQSVGPQGNIQYFGAGTRLSVL.

The chain's CDR3 is CASSNGQSNQETQYF. The CDR3 nucleotides are TGTGCCAGTAGCAACGGACAGAGTAACCAAGAGACCCAGTACTTC. The V and J genes are TRBV19 and TRBJ2-5, with D perhaps TRBD1 (6 bases). There are 15 residues in the CDR3. Trimming removed 6 bases at V and 0 bases at J, with 14 bases between. Germline CDR1 and CDR2: LNHDA and SQIVND (reference sequence).

This clone was counted a few times. The chain links TRBV28 to TRBJ2-7, with D perhaps given as TRBD1 or TRBD2 (5 bases each). The CDR3 runs 14 residues. Germline CDR1 is MDHEN and CDR2 is SYDVKM. V lost 6 bases and J 6 bases, leaving 18 bases between the germline ends. The CDR3, as DNA: TGTGCCAGCAGCTCGGGCCCCGGGGCTACCGAGCAGTACTTC. It specifies CASSSGPGATEQYF.

The chain carries TRBV7-2 and TRBJ2-7, with TRBD2 identical over 7 bases. The CDR3 contains 15 residues. J was trimmed by 0 bases and V by 1 base; bases with no gene match: 3. Germline V lookup: CDR1 SGHTA, CDR2 FQGNSA. DNA for the CDR3: TGTGCCAGCAGCTTAGTGGCGGGGGACTCCTACGAGCAGTACTTC. Residues: CASSLVAGDSYEQYF.

This clone was picked up one time. The gene calls are TRBV28 and TRBJ2-6, with D maybe TRBD2 (6 bases). In germline, CDR1 is MDHEN, CDR2 SYDVKM. This CDR3 has 17 residues. Trimming took off 1 base at V and 1 base at J, with 11 bases between the two ends. CDR3 DNA sequence: TGTGCCAGCAGTTTATTTCGGGAGAAGTCTGGGGCCAACGTCCTGACTTTC. It translates to CASSLFREKSGANVLTF.